This T cell receptor beta chain is drawn from a study of molecular identifiers for immune sequencing clone quantification. The CDR3 contains 13 residues. Trimming took 3 bases from V and 6 from J, leaving 10 bases between them. Germline CDR1 and CDR2: MNHEY and SVGEGT. Via MiXCR, TCRdb re-called the PCR reads, giving one row per CDR3 protein. The profile shows over 600,000 distinct CDR3 sequences, just under 20% of them singletons. There are many counts of this clonotype. The chain couples TRBV6-2 or TRBV6-3 to TRBJ2-3; D is ambiguous. Specimen: naive CD8+ T cells from blood, with Jurkat cell RNA spiked in. Regarding subset: FACS-sorted CD8+CD4-CCR7+CD45RA+ naive T cells. The clonotype was recovered from a human donor in good health. Some libraries in this study had Jurkat cell RNA spiked in. In nucleotides, the CDR3 is TGTGCCAGCAGTTATGGGCAACGGGATACGCAGTATTTT. Amino acids: CASSYGQRDTQYF.